The subject of this entry is one TCR beta chain. Its antigen is as yet unknown. Trimming took 1 base from V and 5 from J, leaving 9 bases between them. This CDR3 comprises 14 residues. From germline, CDR1 is SGHTA and CDR2 FQGNSA. The sample originates from a study of response to subunit inactivated influenza vaccine. Regarding the study as a whole: There was a suggestion from the authors that each seasonal influenza vaccination recruits few new T cells.

Each CDR3 protein gets one entry after TCRdb re-called the RT-PCR reads with MiXCR. The repertoire holds about 300,000 distinct CDR3 sequences, with approximately 20% as singletons. The sample consisted of PBMCs from blood, taken approximately 20 months after vaccination. This TCR derives from a man between 50 and 69 years old who received an inactivated influenza vaccine. The chain is built from TRBV7-2 and TRBJ2-1; D remains unclear. This CDR3 reads CASSLEGPHNEQFF. CDR3 nucleotide sequence: TGTGCCAGCAGCTTAGAAGGCCCCCACAATGAGCAGTTCTTC.